These 14 T cell receptor beta chains were all obtained from the same sample, sequenced in a study of blood T cell repertoires in COVID-19 (dated by TCRdb to the early 2020s). Library preparation used the immunoSEQ multiplex PCR assay. Sourced from immuneACCESS, this table was stored by TCRdb with only in-frame sequences that have V and J called. A share of the clones is absent; for the studies checked, an unresolved V gene accounts for under half, and the remainder has no known explanation. The sample table lists 100,000 or so clones, 88% of them with a count of one. Of the sample, under 7% is held by the ten largest clones. The source material was peripheral blood. Receptors were obtained from a woman aged 55-70 years with acute or convalescent COVID-19.

The gene calls are TRBV7-9 and TRBJ1-1; D remains unclear. This CDR3 is 13 amino acids long. CDR1 SEHNR and CDR2 FQNEAQ come from the germline V gene (reference sequence). Trimming pared 8 bases from V and 3 bases from J, leaving 13 bases between. CDR3 protein: CASANRPDTEAFF. CDR3 sequence (DNA): TGTGCCAGCGCGAACAGACCGGACACTGAAGCTTTCTTT.

V and J are TRBV7-2 and TRBJ2-1; D is possibly TRBD1 (6 bases). The germline V gene encodes CDR1 SGHTA and CDR2 FQGNSA. V lost 2 bases and J lost 4, with 12 bases in between. The CDR3 totals 15 residues. CDR3 DNA sequence: TGTGCCAGCAGCTTAACTGCTAGGGGGTACAATGAGCAGTTCTTC. Protein: CASSLTARGYNEQFF. The full variable domain, completed using reference TRBV7-2 and TRBJ2-1, is GAGVSQSPSNKVTEKGKDVELRCDPISGHTALYWYRQSLGQGLEFLIYFQGNSAPDKSGLPSDRFSAERTGGSVSTLTIQRTQQEDSAVYLCASSLTARGYNEQFFGPGTRLTVL.

The J gene is TRBJ2-5, the V gene TRBV5-4, with 7 bases matching TRBD1. The CDR3 has 14 residues. V shed 1 base, J shed 2 bases, and the junction held 2 bases outside the gene matches. In germline, CDR1 is SGHNT, CDR2 YYREEE (reference sequence). This CDR3 reads CASSLTGDQETQYF. The CDR3 bases are TGTGCCAGCAGCTTGACAGGGGATCAAGAGACCCAGTACTTC.

The chain carries TRBV6-6 and TRBJ2-7; maybe TRBD2 (5 bases). Germline-derived CDR1 and CDR2 are MNHNY and SVGAGI (reference sequence). The CDR3 runs 11 residues. The V gene lost 5 bases and the J gene lost 7 bases, with 9 bases spanning the gap. This chain's CDR3 is CASSQRREQYF. The CDR3 DNA reads TGTGCCAGCAGTCAGCGGAGGGAGCAGTACTTC.

V gene TRBV14 combines with J gene TRBJ1-2; TRBD1 matches at 7 bases. The germline V gene has CDR1 SGHDN and CDR2 FVKESK. The CDR3 runs to 15 residues. V dropped 3 bases and J dropped 2; count of bases not matched to a gene: 6. The CDR3 is CASSQAGGINYGYTF. CDR3 in DNA: TGTGCCAGCAGCCAGGCAGGGGGAATCAACTATGGCTACACCTTC.

The CDR3 loop reads CASRLTDSYSGNTIYF. In nucleotides, the CDR3 is TGTGCCAGCAGACTAACGGACAGCTACTCTGGAAACACCATATATTTT. V and J are TRBV5-5 and TRBJ1-3; a weak D match, TRBD1 (6 bases). The CDR3 runs 16 residues. The V end was cut by 5 bases, the J end by 0 bases, with 15 bases between. The germline CDR1 and CDR2 sequences are SGHKS and YYEKEE (reference sequence).

The chain combines TRBV6-5 with TRBJ1-3; D might be TRBD1 (6 bases). In germline, CDR1 is MNHEY, CDR2 SVGAGI. This CDR3 has 14 amino acids. Trimming shortened V by 8 bases and J by 4 bases, and 15 bases separated the two germline ends. The CDR3 spells CASRDTGRGNTIYF. The DNA for the CDR3 is TGTGCCAGCCGGGACACGGGACGGGGAAACACCATATATTTT.

The V call is TRBV5-4, the J call TRBJ2-5; TRBD2 matches at 12 bases. The CDR3 spans 16 residues. Losses at the gene ends were 4 bases for V and 1 base for J; bases not matched to a gene: 5. The germline V gene has CDR1 SGHNT and CDR2 YYREEE (reference sequence). The CDR3 coding sequence is TGTGCCAGCAGCCCGACTAGCGGGAGAGGCCAAGAGACCCAGTACTTC. This gives the protein CASSPTSGRGQETQYF.

The chain is built from TRBV6-5 and TRBJ2-7, with 8 bases lining up with TRBD1. V lost 0 bases and J lost 2; bases outside the gene matches: 3. The germline V gene encodes CDR1 MNHEY and CDR2 SVGAGI. The CDR3 is made up of 15 amino acids. CDR3 coding DNA: TGTGCCAGCAGTTACTCCCAGGGGGCGACCTACGAGCAGTACTTC. This translates into CASSYSQGATYEQYF.

The J gene is TRBJ1-6, the V gene TRBV30; D is unclear. Germline CDR1 GTSNPN, CDR2 SVGIG (reference sequence). The CDR3 consists of 16 residues. The germline V and J ends were trimmed by 3 bases and 0 bases, with 12 bases remaining between them. The CDR3 DNA sequence: TGTGCCTGGAGATGGACCGGGAGCTCCTATAATTCACCCCTCCACTTT. As protein: CAWRWTGSSYNSPLHF.

The CDR3 reads CASSEDSQGFATNEKLFF. The CDR3 bases are TGTGCCAGCAGCGAGGACAGTCAGGGGTTTGCAACTAATGAAAAACTGTTTTTT. The rearrangement joins TRBV9 to TRBJ1-4; weak D call: TRBD1 (6 bases). V gave up 3 bases and J gave up 0 bases, with 18 bases separating them. Per germline, CDR1 SGDLS and CDR2 YYNGEE. The CDR3 is made up of 18 amino acids.

The V and J genes are TRBV6-1 and TRBJ1-2; a possible D gene is TRBD1 (6 bases). This CDR3 region has 15 residues. Between the trimmed V and J ends, which lost 3 bases and 0 bases, there was a span of 11 bases. Germline V gene lookup returns CDR1 MNHNS and CDR2 SASEGT. The CDR3 DNA follows: TGTGCCAGCAGTGAGATTGACAGGCCTAACTATGGCTACACCTTC. Encoded protein: CASSEIDRPNYGYTF.

This clone was observed a single time. The V call is TRBV5-1, the J call TRBJ1-6; 8 positions agree with TRBD1. Germline CDR1 is SGHRS and CDR2 is YFSETQ. The CDR3 loop spans 15 amino acids. The V gene end was trimmed by 0 bases and the J gene end by 10 bases; junction bases not matched to a gene: 6. CDR3 sequence: CASSLGGQGNSPLHF. The CDR3, as DNA: TGCGCCAGCAGCTTGGGAGGACAGGGAAACTCACCCCTCCACTTT.

The V and J genes are TRBV3-1 (or the pseudogene TRBV3-2) and TRBJ2-1, with D hard to call. Trimming took 0 bases from V and 2 from J, leaving 8 bases between them. Per germline, CDR1 LGHDT and CDR2 YNNKEL (reference sequence). The CDR3 is made up of 15 amino acids. CDR3 region: CASSQDWATYNEQFF. In DNA, the CDR3 is TGTGCCAGCAGCCAAGACTGGGCTACCTACAATGAGCAGTTCTTC.